This is a list of T cell receptor beta chains from one sample in a study of blood T cell repertoires in COVID-19. The protocol was immunoSEQ multiplex PCR, while the TCRdb copy is restricted to in-frame clones and leaves out a portion. The sample lists about 300,000 clones, 85% occurring once. Material: PBMCs or T cells enriched from blood (not recorded which). All receptors derive from a woman under 40 who had been exposed to COVID-19. Each CDR3 is given with its conserved first and last residue. Each record gives: V gene, clone size, CDR3 length, J gene, D gene, CDR3 protein, CDR3 DNA. The D gene is left open where the match is weak. Clone size is stated in some rows and not others, as once, few, many or a class when expanded.

V: TRBV9; size: -; length: 17; J: TRBJ1-2; D: -; CDR3: CASSAPRAGPANYGYTF; DNA: TGTGCCAGCAGCGCGCCTAGGGCAGGGCCTGCTAACTATGGCTACACCTTC
V: TRBV2; size: -; length: 14; J: TRBJ1-4; D: TRBD1; CDR3: CASTGGTVNEKLFF; DNA: TGTGCCAGCACAGGAGGGACAGTAAATGAAAAACTGTTTTTT
V: TRBV19; size: -; length: 18; J: TRBJ1-2; D: TRBD1; CDR3: CASSPGGTAPITNYGYTF; DNA: TGTGCCAGTAGTCCAGGTGGGACAGCCCCTATTACTAACTATGGCTACACCTTC
V: TRBV28; size: -; length: 15; J: TRBJ2-6; D: -; CDR3: CASRTTRLGANVLTF; DNA: TGTGCCAGCAGGACAACCCGTCTTGGGGCCAACGTCCTGACTTTC
V: TRBV7-8; size: -; length: 16; J: TRBJ1-5; D: TRBD1; CDR3: CASSLALRGRYQPQHF; DNA: TGTGCCAGCAGCTTAGCCCTCAGGGGGAGGTATCAGCCCCAGCATTTT
V: TRBV6-4; size: -; length: 16; J: TRBJ2-7; D: -; CDR3: CASRTANLSTTGEQYF; DNA: TGTGCCAGCAGGACCGCCAACTTGAGTACCACGGGGGAGCAGTACTTC
V: TRBV5-1; size: -; length: 14; J: TRBJ2-3; D: TRBD2; CDR3: CASSSSGVIDTQYF; DNA: TGCGCCAGCAGCTCTAGCGGGGTTATAGATACGCAGTATTTT
V: TRBV19; size: -; length: 15; J: TRBJ2-7; D: -; CDR3: CASSIRDTRNYEQYF; DNA: TGTGCCAGTAGTATCAGGGACACGAGAAACTACGAGCAGTACTTC
V: TRBV13; size: -; length: 14; J: TRBJ2-1; D: TRBD2; CDR3: CASSPRLGLAVEFF; DNA: TGTGCCAGCAGCCCCAGATTGGGACTAGCGGTGGAGTTCTTC
V: TRBV28; size: once; length: 15; J: TRBJ1-1; D: TRBD1; CDR3: CASSFTGGADTEAFF; DNA: TGTGCCAGCAGTTTTACAGGGGGCGCGGACACTGAAGCTTTCTTT
V: TRBV15; size: -; length: 16; J: TRBJ2-7; D: TRBD2; CDR3: CATSTGGDSTTYEQYF; DNA: TGTGCCACCAGCACTGGGGGGGACTCGACTACCTACGAGCAGTACTTC
V: TRBV7-9; size: -; length: 13; J: TRBJ1-2; D: -; CDR3: CASSPRENYGYTF; DNA: TGTGCCAGCAGCCCGAGGGAAAACTATGGCTACACCTTC
V: TRBV28; size: -; length: 12; J: TRBJ1-5; D: -; CDR3: CASRAGNQPQHF; DNA: TGTGCCAGCAGGGCAGGGAACCAGCCCCAGCATTTT
V: TRBV30; size: -; length: 14; J: TRBJ1-6; D: TRBD1; CDR3: CAGIWTGLLSPLHF; DNA: TGTGCCGGAATTTGGACAGGGCTCTTGTCACCCCTCCACTTT
V: TRBV18; size: -; length: 17; J: TRBJ2-7; D: -; CDR3: CASSPPYTSPKSVEQYF; DNA: TGTGCCAGCTCACCACCGTACACCTCACCGAAATCTGTCGAGCAGTACTTC
V: TRBV6-5; size: -; length: 16; J: TRBJ1-1; D: TRBD1; CDR3: CASSSPGQRGNTEAFF; DNA: TGTGCCAGCAGTTCTCCGGGACAGAGGGGTAACACTGAAGCTTTCTTT
V: TRBV11-3; size: -; length: 17; J: TRBJ1-2; D: TRBD1; CDR3: CASSLGQGIVGFYGYTF; DNA: TGTGCCAGCAGCCTTGGACAGGGCATAGTTGGATTCTATGGCTACACCTTC
V: TRBV5-1; size: few; length: 14; J: TRBJ2-1; D: TRBD1; CDR3: CASTPGQGYNEQFF; DNA: TGCGCCAGCACCCCGGGACAGGGATACAATGAGCAGTTCTTC
V: TRBV9; size: -; length: 15; J: TRBJ1-3; D: -; CDR3: CASSVGGADGNTIYF; DNA: TGTGCCAGCAGCGTAGGGGGCGCCGATGGAAACACCATATATTTT
V: TRBV9; size: few; length: 16; J: TRBJ2-1; D: -; CDR3: CASSVGLDPLYNEQFF; DNA: TGTGCCAGCAGCGTAGGACTAGATCCCCTCTACAATGAGCAGTTCTTC
V: TRBV7-9; size: once; length: 19; J: TRBJ1-1; D: TRBD1; CDR3: CASSPLPGQGALGRTEAFF; DNA: TGTGCCAGCAGCCCTCTGCCGGGACAGGGGGCGTTAGGTCGCACTGAAGCTTTCTTT
V: TRBV30; size: -; length: 15; J: TRBJ1-1; D: -; CDR3: CAWSVIRQGHTEAFF; DNA: TGTGCCTGGAGTGTAATACGGCAGGGCCACACTGAAGCTTTCTTT
V: TRBV28; size: once; length: 11; J: TRBJ1-2; D: -; CDR3: CASSLRYGYTF; DNA: TGTGCCAGCAGTTTGCGTTATGGCTACACCTTC
V: TRBV7-2; size: -; length: 15; J: TRBJ2-5; D: -; CDR3: CASSLGSGRRETQYF; DNA: TGTGCCAGCAGCTTAGGATCGGGAAGGAGAGAGACCCAGTACTTC
V: TRBV18; size: -; length: 16; J: TRBJ2-3; D: TRBD1; CDR3: CASSPPTGFPPDTQYF; DNA: TGTGCCAGCTCACCTCCGACAGGGTTCCCTCCGGATACGCAGTATTTT
V: TRBV28; size: -; length: 14; J: TRBJ1-2; D: TRBD1; CDR3: CASIPDRGDEGYTF; DNA: TGTGCCAGCATCCCGGACAGGGGGGATGAGGGCTACACCTTC
V: TRBV5-1; size: -; length: 17; J: TRBJ2-5; D: TRBD2; CDR3: CASSLFGLAGGEETQYF; DNA: TGCGCCAGCAGCTTGTTCGGCCTAGCGGGAGGTGAAGAGACCCAGTACTTC
V: TRBV27; size: many; length: 15; J: TRBJ2-1; D: TRBD2; CDR3: CASSPRVAGGDEQFF; DNA: TGTGCCAGCAGTCCTCGGGTAGCGGGGGGGGATGAGCAGTTCTTC
V: TRBV28; size: -; length: 14; J: TRBJ1-2; D: -; CDR3: CASRSWGSNYGYTF; DNA: TGTGCCAGCCGCTCTTGGGGCAGTAACTATGGCTACACCTTC